This T cell receptor beta chain was retrieved from a study of regulatory T cells in long-lasting Graves disease. As to time point: persistent/refractory GD, antithyroid drugs over 5 years with positive TRAb. From RNA extracted from PBMCs, the TCR library was made. Criteria from the American Thyroid Association guidelines were applied to diagnose Graves' disease. Arm-PCR of CDR3 regions and iRepertoire HTBI primers were used to build TCR beta libraries. Using its own MiXCR run on the multiplex PCR reads, TCRdb lists one record per CDR3 protein. The table lists a few hundred thousand distinct CDR3 sequences, 20% to 25% of them singletons. This CDR3 is built from 15 residues. Losses at the gene ends were 6 bases for V and 6 bases for J; bases not matched to a gene: 14. Germline V CDR1 and CDR2: DFQATT, SNEGSKA (reference sequence).

This specimen was peripheral blood mononuclear cells (PBMCs), taken when the disease was refractory, from a patient treated with antithyroid drugs. The chain is built from TRBV20-1 and TRBJ1-5, with 7 bases identical to TRBD1. The source of this sequence is a female donor with Graves disease. The CDR3 loop reads CSATDRTTPGQPQHF. The CDR3, as DNA: TGCAGTGCCACGGACAGGACTACCCCGGGTCAGCCCCAGCATTTT.